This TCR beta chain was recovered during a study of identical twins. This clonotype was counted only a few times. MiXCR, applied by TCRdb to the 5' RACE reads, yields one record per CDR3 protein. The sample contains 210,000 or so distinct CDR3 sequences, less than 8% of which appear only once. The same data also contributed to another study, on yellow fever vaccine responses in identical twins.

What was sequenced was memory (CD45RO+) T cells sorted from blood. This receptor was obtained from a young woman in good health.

CDR3 loop: CSALLQRDTDTQYF. In DNA, the CDR3 is TGCAGTGCCCTTCTACAGCGGGATACAGATACGCAGTATTTT. The genes are TRBV20-1 and TRBJ2-3; 7 bases fit TRBD2. The CDR3 runs to 14 residues. J gave up 3 bases and V 6 bases, and 9 bases lay outside the gene matches. Per germline, CDR1 DFQATT and CDR2 SNEGSKA (reference sequence).